Below, 24 T cell receptor beta chains from the same sample are listed, as sequenced in a study of identical twins. TCRdb used MiXCR to reprocess the 5' RACE reads, holding one entry per CDR3 protein. The sample lists around 1.7 million distinct CDR3 sequences, less than 35% occurring once. The sequenced sample was cord blood. Receptor source: a newborn girl in good health.

The chain carries TRBV3-1 and TRBJ2-1; D ambiguous. The V end lost 6 bases, the J end lost 7 bases, and 13 bases lay between the germline ends. This CDR3 contains 13 residues. Per the germline V gene, CDR1 is LGHDT and CDR2 is YNNKEL (reference sequence). The CDR3 region has the DNA TGTGCCAGCAGGATCGAGTATGGGAATGAGCAGTTCTTC. This sequence encodes CASRIEYGNEQFF.

This clonotype has only a few counts. This sequence joins TRBV7-2 and TRBJ1-4; D possibly corresponds to TRBD1 (6 bases). V lost 5 bases and J 0 bases, leaving 10 bases between the germline ends. The germline CDR1 and CDR2 sequences are SGHTA and FQGNSA. There are 15 residues in the CDR3. The CDR3 loop reads CASSVNRATNEKLFF. The CDR3 coding sequence is TGTGCCAGCAGCGTGAACAGGGCAACTAATGAAAAACTGTTTTTT.

This clonotype was counted between two and nine times. This sequence joins TRBV7-9 and TRBJ2-7, with 7 bases fitting TRBD1. The V segment lost 3 bases and the J segment 1 base; nucleotides outside the gene matches: 6. Germline V CDR1 and CDR2: SEHNR, FQNEAQ (reference sequence). The CDR3 contains 15 residues. CDR3 DNA: TGTGCCAGCAGCTTGTCACAGGGGCCATCCTACGAGCAGTACTTC. Translating it yields CASSLSQGPSYEQYF. The whole variable domain, remainder taken from reference TRBV7-9 and TRBJ2-7, is DTGVSQNPRHKITKRGQNVTFRCDPISEHNRLYWYRQTLGQGPEFLTYFQNEAQLEKSRLLSDRFSAERPKGSFSTLEIQRTEQGDSAMYLCASSLSQGPSYEQYFGPGTRLTVT.

The chain links TRBV21-1 to TRBJ2-3; the D call TRBD2 from the table was never checked on the DNA. TRBV21-1 is flagged as a pseudogene. The CDR3 is 19 amino acids. The CDR3 DNA reads TGTGCCAGCAGCTCCATGAGACTAGCGGGAGACTTCCCATTCGGGACGCAGTATTTT. It is translated as CASSSMRLAGDFPFGTQYF.

In this sample, this clonotype turned up once. This rearrangement joins TRBV7-9 to TRBJ1-2; D remains unclear. Germline-derived CDR1 and CDR2 are SEHNR and FQNEAQ (reference sequence). Trimming pared 1 base from V and 0 bases from J, leaving 9 bases between. The CDR3 is made up of 15 amino acids. The CDR3 nucleotides read TGTGCCAGCAGCTTAGTTACATACACTAACTATGGCTACACCTTC. The encoded protein is CASSLVTYTNYGYTF. Complete variable domain (other parts from reference TRBV7-9 and TRBJ1-2): DTGVSQNPRHKITKRGQNVTFRCDPISEHNRLYWYRQTLGQGPEFLTYFQNEAQLEKSRLLSDRFSAERPKGSFSTLEIQRTEQGDSAMYLCASSLVTYTNYGYTFGSGTRLTVV.

The chain links TRBV12-3 or TRBV12-4 to TRBJ1-1, with TRBD1 as a possible D gene (5 bases). The CDR3 loop spans 15 amino acids. The ends were cut back, 6 bases at V and 0 bases at J, with 14 bases in the middle. CDR3 DNA sequence: TGTGCCAGCAGAAATACAGGAATTATGAACACTGAAGCTTTCTTT. Residues: CASRNTGIMNTEAFF.

This clonotype was recorded a few times. In nucleotides, the CDR3 is TGTGCCACCAGCTCTCGGGTCGTAACTAATGAAAAACTGTTTTTT. It is translated as CATSSRVVTNEKLFF. The rearrangement links TRBV15 to TRBJ1-4, with D unresolved. CDR1 and CDR2 (germline): LNHNV, YYDKDF (reference sequence). Trimming pared 5 bases from V and 1 base from J, leaving 11 bases between. The CDR3 consists of 15 residues.

The chain joins TRBV20-1 to TRBJ1-1, with a tentative D call TRBD1 (5 bases). The V and J ends lost 6 bases and 0 bases respectively, with 14 bases between them. The germline V gene encodes CDR1 DFQATT and CDR2 SNEGSKA (reference sequence). This CDR3 is 14 amino acids long. CDR3 amino acids: CSAKTGRLNTEAFF. The CDR3 DNA follows: TGCAGTGCAAAAACGGGACGGCTGAACACTGAAGCTTTCTTT.

The chain links TRBV4-1 to TRBJ2-1; tentatively, D is TRBD2 (6 bases). Germline V gene sequence: CDR1 MGHRA, CDR2 YSYEKL. The CDR3 runs to 13 residues. CDR3 region: CATTGSKTSEQFF. CDR3 DNA: TGCGCTACAACAGGTTCGAAGACTAGTGAGCAGTTCTTC.

V usage is TRBV14 and J usage is TRBJ1-2, with no clear D. The CDR3 runs 15 residues. The V end lost 1 base, the J end lost 4 bases, and 13 bases lay between the germline ends. Per germline, CDR1 SGHDN and CDR2 FVKESK. CDR3 nucleotides: TGTGCCAGCAGCCAAGGGTCAGGAAGGATCTATGGCTACACCTTC. Translated, it gives CASSQGSGRIYGYTF. The full variable domain, rest sourced from reference TRBV14 and TRBJ1-2, is EAGVTQFPSHSVIEKGQTVTLRCDPISGHDNLYWYRRVMGKEIKFLLHFVKESKQDESGMPNNRFLAERTGGTYSTLKVQPAELEDSGVYFCASSQGSGRIYGYTFGSGTRLTVV.

This clonotype was seen only a few times. The gene calls are TRBV6-7 and TRBJ2-3; 7 nucleotides align to TRBD2. TRBV6-7 qualifies as an ORF whose function is uncertain. J was trimmed by 4 bases and V by 2 bases; bases with no gene match: 12. The CDR3 totals 17 residues. The CDR3 DNA reads TGTGCCAGCAGTTACGGCTGCCGGGACTATCCATCAGATACGCAGTATTTT. Amino acids: CASSYGCRDYPSDTQYF.

Only a few counts were recorded for this clonotype. A read error may explain this, as a much larger clone is one base away. The gene calls are TRBV5-1 and TRBJ1-2; no reliable D call. The V gene's germline CDR1 is SGHRS and CDR2 YFSETQ. This CDR3 is 12 amino acids long. Between the trimmed V and J ends, which lost 2 bases and 6 bases, there was a span of 8 bases. This CDR3 reads CASSLEVNGYTF. The CDR3 DNA reads TGCGCCAGCAGCTTAGAGGTGAATGGCTACACCTTC.

The rearrangement uses TRBV29-1 and TRBJ2-5; 7 bases fit TRBD2. V trimming: 7 bases; J trimming: 0 bases; junction bases outside the gene matches: 8. CDR3 length: 14 amino acids. The germline V gene encodes CDR1 SQVTM and CDR2 ANQGSEA. CDR3 protein: CSGEWGGYQETQYF. In nucleotides, the CDR3 is TGCAGCGGAGAGTGGGGGGGGTACCAAGAGACCCAGTACTTC.

This clonotype was seen a handful of times. The chain is built from TRBV7-2 and TRBJ1-1; unclear D gene. This CDR3 is 15 amino acids long. V was cut by 1 base and J by 0 bases, with 9 bases left in between. Germline CDR1 and CDR2: SGHTA and FQGNSA. The CDR3 loop is CASSLDPIVNTEAFF. The CDR3 coding sequence is TGTGCCAGCAGCTTAGACCCTATTGTGAACACTGAAGCTTTCTTT.

This clonotype was counted a few times. V is TRBV29-1 and J is TRBJ2-5; TRBD2 might be the D (5 bases). The germline V gene encodes CDR1 SQVTM and CDR2 ANQGSEA. Trimming took off 4 bases at V and 11 bases at J, with 23 bases between the two ends. The CDR3 totals 14 residues. For the CDR3, the DNA is TGCAGCGTTGTGAACCCGGCTAGCCCCAATGAGCAGTACTTC. Its protein is CSVVNPASPNEQYF.

Only a few counts were recorded for this clonotype. The J gene is TRBJ2-1, the V gene TRBV28; the D gene is possibly TRBD1 (6 bases). The CDR3 is made up of 15 amino acids. Trimming stripped 5 bases from V and 10 bases from J, with 21 bases between. Germline CDR1 is MDHEN and CDR2 is SYDVKM. The CDR3 region is CASSPHTGSDYEQFF. The CDR3 region has the DNA TGTGCCAGCAGTCCCCACACAGGGAGTGACTACGAGCAGTTCTTC.

This clonotype was counted only a few times. The chain recombines TRBV20-1 with TRBJ2-2, with D perhaps TRBD2 (5 bases). Germline V gene data show CDR1 as DFQATT and CDR2 as SNEGSKA (reference sequence). This CDR3 has 17 residues. The V end was cut by 0 bases, the J end by 1 base, with 15 bases between. Written as DNA, the CDR3 is TGCAGTGCTAGAGATTATAGGGAGACGGGGAACACCGGGGAGCTGTTTTTT. Translating gives CSARDYRETGNTGELFF.

This clonotype was seen a few times. This chain links TRBV7-2 with TRBJ1-2; D is unresolved. The V end lost 1 base, the J end lost 4 bases, and 13 bases lay between the germline ends. CDR1 is SGHTA and CDR2 is FQGNSA in the germline V gene. The CDR3 is 15 amino acids. The CDR3 loop reads CASSLERRGPYGYTF. The CDR3 region has the DNA TGTGCCAGCAGCTTAGAGAGGCGTGGGCCCTATGGCTACACCTTC. The full variable domain, in which reference TRBV7-2 and TRBJ1-2 provide the parts outside the CDR3, is GAGVSQSPSNKVTEKGKDVELRCDPISGHTALYWYRQSLGQGLEFLIYFQGNSAPDKSGLPSDRFSAERTGGSVSTLTIQRTQQEDSAVYLCASSLERRGPYGYTFGSGTRLTVV.

J is TRBJ2-3 and V is TRBV19, with D perhaps given as TRBD1 or TRBD2 (5 bases each). Germline values: CDR1 LNHDA, CDR2 SQIVND (reference sequence). Trimming removed 3 bases at V and 3 bases at J, with 13 bases between. This CDR3 comprises 15 residues. CDR3 sequence reads: CASSIGQGVTDTQYF. DNA of the CDR3: TGTGCCAGTAGTATTGGGCAGGGAGTAACAGATACGCAGTATTTT.

There are a few counts of this clonotype. This chain joins TRBV20-1 and TRBJ1-1; 9 positions match TRBD1. This CDR3 has 16 residues. CDR1 and CDR2 (germline): DFQATT, SNEGSKA (reference sequence). The V gene end was trimmed by 6 bases and the J gene end by 4 bases; junction bases not matched to a gene: 15. DNA for the CDR3: TGCAGTGCCTGTTTACGGACAGGGGTTCGGGGCACTGAAGCTTTCTTT. Protein product: CSACLRTGVRGTEAFF.

The gene calls are TRBV5-1 and TRBJ1-5; D not certain. Looked up from germline, CDR1 is SGHRS and CDR2 is YFSETQ. V was shortened by 8 bases and J by 4 bases, with 10 bases between the two germline ends. CDR3 length: 12 amino acids. The CDR3 nucleotides read TGCGCCAGGTTTCCGGGGAATCAGCCCCAGCATTTT. Translated, it gives CARFPGNQPQHF.

There are a few counts of this clonotype. CDR3 protein: CASSAIRTPYEQYF. The CDR3 DNA reads TGTGCCAGCAGTGCGATCAGGACCCCCTACGAGCAGTACTTC. V gene TRBV6-2 or TRBV6-3 combines with J gene TRBJ2-7; D remains ambiguous. Germline values: CDR1 MNHEY, CDR2 SVGEGT. The CDR3 has 14 amino acids. V was trimmed by 5 bases and J by 2 bases, leaving 13 bases between them.

This clonotype showed up just a few times. The rearrangement links TRBV29-1 to TRBJ1-2; the D is unclear. The CDR3 spans 12 residues. CDR1 and CDR2 from the germline V gene are SQVTM and ANQGSEA. V lost 0 bases to trimming and J lost 8 bases, with 10 bases between them. The CDR3 sequence is CSVEERGPGYTF. The CDR3 region has the DNA TGCAGCGTTGAAGAAAGAGGGCCCGGCTACACCTTC. The variable domain in full, completed from reference TRBV29-1 and TRBJ1-2, reads SAVISQKPSRDICQRGTSLTIQCQVDSQVTMMFWYRQQPGQSLTLIATANQGSEATYESGFVIDKFPISRPNLTFSTLTVSNMSPEDSSIYLCSVEERGPGYTFGSGTRLTVV.

V is TRBV20-1 and J is TRBJ2-4, with D possibly matching TRBD1 (6 bases). The tail of the sequence fits TRBJ2-5 better, so the J call may be wrong. This CDR3 comprises 13 residues. Germline CDR1 DFQATT, CDR2 SNEGSKA (reference sequence). As DNA, the CDR3 is TGCAGTGCTACCCACACAGGGACCGGGACCCAGTACTTC. Its translation is CSATHTGTGTQYF.